Below, one T cell receptor (beta chain) is given with its context. These data originate in a study of control samples from healthy donors and cancer patients. The table came from immunoSEQ multiplex PCR; TCRdb's copy has only in-frame clones and leaves some out. The sample holds 110,000 to 150,000 clones, 94% seen once. Germline CDR1 reads LGHNA; CDR2 reads YSLEER. This CDR3 region has 15 residues. Trimming left V 0 bases short and J 1 base short, with 9 bases between. The TCR sequence derives from a middle-aged man in good health. The rearrangement links TRBV4-3 to TRBJ1-1; D uncertain. Sequenced sample: blood. The CDR3 coding sequence is TGCGCCAGCAGCCAAGAAGGGTCAAGGAACACTGAAGCTTTCTTT. Translated, it gives CASSQEGSRNTEAFF.